These T cell receptor beta chains were read from a single sample in a study of blood T cells in healthy people across ages. MiXCR was run by TCRdb on the 5' RACE reads, yielding one entry per CDR3 protein. The sample includes about 640,000 distinct CDR3 sequences, around 41% of them seen just once. Sequences were obtained from blood. These receptors all stem from a man older than 75 in good health. CDR3s include the opening cysteine and the closing phenylalanine or tryptophan. A D gene is named only where the DNA matches it firmly. Where a row states a size, it is once, few, many or the class of an expanded clone; other rows omit it.

few	TRBJ2-7	TRBD2	TRBV6-1	TGTGCCAGCAGTCTAGCGGGAGTTCTCCACGAGCAGTACTTC	CASSLAGVLHEQYF
few	TRBJ2-1	TRBD2	TRBV6-2/TRBV6-3	TGTGCCAGCAGTTATAGCGGGAGGGTGAATGAGCAGTTCTTC	CASSYSGRVNEQFF
NA	TRBJ2-7	TRBD2	TRBV20-1	TGCAGTGCTCCCCGGGAGGGATACGAGCAGTACTTC	CSAPREGYEQYF
NA	TRBJ1-1	NA	TRBV9	TGTGCCAGCAGCGTAGAAGGGGGTCTGAACACTGAAGCTTTCTTT	CASSVEGGLNTEAFF
NA	TRBJ1-1	NA	TRBV7-9	TGTGCCAGCACCCCGTCGAACACTGAAGCTTTCTTT	CASTPSNTEAFF
NA	TRBJ2-1	NA	TRBV3-1	TGTGCCGGCAGCCACAATTACAATGAGCAGTTCTTC	CAGSHNYNEQFF
NA	TRBJ2-1	NA	TRBV7-2	TGTGCCGGCAGCTTACTATGGGACCAAAGACTCAATGAGCAGTTCTTC	CAGSLLWDQRLNEQFF
NA	TRBJ2-5	NA	TRBV24-1	TGTGCCACCAGTGATTACCAAGAGACCCAGTACTTC	CATSDYQETQYF
NA	TRBJ2-7	TRBD1	TRBV29-1	TGCAGCGTCCCCCCGGCCGGGACAGGGAGCTCCTACAATGAGCAGTACTTC	CSVPPAGTGSSYNEQYF
few	TRBJ2-3	NA	TRBV6-5	TGTGCCAACATCACAGATACGCAGTATTTT	CANITDTQYF
few	TRBJ2-1	NA	TRBV20-1	TGCAGTGCTCAGCGGGTTGCACTGTGGGTCAATGAGCAGTTCTTC	CSAQRVALWVNEQFF
NA	TRBJ1-4	NA	TRBV7-2	TGTGCCAGCAGCGTAATACGTGAAAAACTGTTTTTT	CASSVIREKLFF
NA	TRBJ1-2	NA	TRBV20-1	TGCAGTGCGGATCCCGGGACCTCACTTAACTATGGCTACACCTTC	CSADPGTSLNYGYTF
NA	TRBJ2-5	NA	TRBV21-1	TGTGCCAGCAGCACATTGAGAAACGGACTAGCTCCGTGGGAGACCCAGTACTTC	CASSTLRNGLAPWETQYF
few	TRBJ2-7	NA	TRBV20-1	TGCAGTGCCCCCCCAGCCATGAGCTCCTACGAGCAGTACTTC	CSAPPAMSSYEQYF
many	TRBJ2-1	NA	TRBV20-1	TGCAGTGCAAAATCCTACAATGAGCAGTTCTTC	CSAKSYNEQFF
few	TRBJ2-1	NA	TRBV11-2	TGTGCCAGCAGGGACGGGGGGCTCTCCTACAATGAGCAGTTCTTC	CASRDGGLSYNEQFF
few	TRBJ1-5	NA	TRBV6-6	TGTGCCAGCAGTTACGGCAGCGGGTCAGGTCAGCCCCAGCATTTT	CASSYGSGSGQPQHF
few	TRBJ2-7	NA	TRBV6-2/TRBV6-3	TGTGCCAGCAACCTACCCAAGGGCTACGAGCAGTACTTC	CASNLPKGYEQYF
few	TRBJ2-7	NA	TRBV4-2	TGTGCCAGCAGCCAAGATTTCAGGGCCTACGAGCAGTACTTC	CASSQDFRAYEQYF
once	TRBJ1-1	TRBD1	TRBV25-1	TGTGCCAGCAGCCGGGCTACAGGGGTGAACACTGAAGCTTTCTTT	CASSRATGVNTEAFF
once	TRBJ1-3	TRBD1	TRBV12-3/TRBV12-4	TGTGCCAGCAGTTTTAGTTTTGGGACAGCTGCTGGAAACACCATATATTTT	CASSFSFGTAAGNTIYF
few	TRBJ1-2	NA	TRBV6-6	TGTGCCAGCAGTGCCCCAGGGGAGCGAGGCTACACCTTC	CASSAPGERGYTF
NA	TRBJ2-2	TRBD2	TRBV5-1	TGCGCCAGCAGGACTAGCGGAAACACCGGGGAGCTGTTTTTT	CASRTSGNTGELFF
many	TRBJ2-1	TRBD2	TRBV7-2	TGTGCCAGCAGCCCGGAGGGAGGGGCGGAGGAGCAGTTCTTC	CASSPEGGAEEQFF
many	TRBJ2-3	NA	TRBV29-1	TGCAGCGTGTATAGGGGCGATACGCAGTATTTT	CSVYRGDTQYF
NA	TRBJ2-7	TRBD1	TRBV7-6	TGTGCCAGCAGCTTAATGGGACAGGGGATCAACGAGCAGTACTTC	CASSLMGQGINEQYF
NA	TRBJ1-2	TRBD1	TRBV4-1	TGCGCCAGCAGCCAAGCTCCCGGACAGGGTATCAGGTACACCTTC	CASSQAPGQGIRYTF
NA	TRBJ2-3	NA	TRBV6-2/TRBV6-3	TGTGCCAGCAGTTACTCGGCGGGGGCCTCCACAGATACGCAGTATTTT	CASSYSAGASTDTQYF
NA	TRBJ2-3	TRBD1	TRBV25-1	TGTGCCAGCAGTGAATACGACAGGGCCAGGGAAGATACGCAGTATTTT	CASSEYDRAREDTQYF
NA	TRBJ2-3	NA	TRBV4-1	TGCGCCAGCAGCCAAGATCCGGGGCTAGCTTTGGTGTATTTT	CASSQDPGLALVYF
NA	TRBJ2-7	NA	TRBV14	TGTGCCAGCAGCCTTACAGGGAATCTCCCCTCCTACGAGCAGTACTTC	CASSLTGNLPSYEQYF
NA	TRBJ2-3	TRBD2	TRBV12-5	TGTGCTAGTGGCCTAGCGGGGGCCACAGATACGCAGTATTTT	CASGLAGATDTQYF
few	TRBJ2-1	NA	TRBV20-1	TGCAGTGCTAGCCCCCATGAGCAGTTCTTC	CSASPHEQFF
NA	TRBJ2-7	NA	TRBV20-1	TGCAGTGCTCTAAGGGGGGACAGAGCCTACGAGCAGTACTTC	CSALRGDRAYEQYF
many	TRBJ1-2	NA	TRBV14	TGTGCCAGCAGCCAAGAACCGGACGGGATCTATGGCTACACCTTC	CASSQEPDGIYGYTF
NA	TRBJ2-3	NA	TRBV4-3	TGCGCCAGCAGCCAAGACCCTCGGGGGTCCTACCCCACAGATACGCAGTATTTT	CASSQDPRGSYPTDTQYF
NA	TRBJ2-7	TRBD1	TRBV24-1	TGTGCCACCAGTGATTCTGGACAGGGGATAATGTATGAGCAGTACTTC	CATSDSGQGIMYEQYF
NA	TRBJ1-2	NA	TRBV7-2	TGTGCCAGCAGCTTAGCTGGAGGGAATTCTAACTATGGCTACACCTTC	CASSLAGGNSNYGYTF
NA	TRBJ2-3	TRBD2	TRBV10-3	TGTGCCATCAGTAAGGGACTAGCGGGAGGGGCGACAGATACGCAGTATTTT	CAISKGLAGGATDTQYF
many	TRBJ2-7	TRBD1	TRBV6-2/TRBV6-3	TGTGCCAGCAGTTTAAGACAGGGACCCTACGAGCAGTACTTC	CASSLRQGPYEQYF
NA	TRBJ1-5	TRBD1	TRBV7-2	TGTGCCAGCAGCTTAGCGAGGACAGGGAGCAATCAGCCCCAGCATTTT	CASSLARTGSNQPQHF
few	TRBJ1-2	TRBD1	TRBV3-1	TGTGCCAGCAGCCAGCCACAGGGGGCGGGTGGCTACACCTTC	CASSQPQGAGGYTF
NA	TRBJ2-7	TRBD1	TRBV28	TGTGCCAGCATTACAGGGGGCAACAATGAGCAGTACTTC	CASITGGNNEQYF
NA	TRBJ2-3	NA	TRBV20-1	TGCAGTGCTAGAGGGGAGTCCGTGTGGGATTATACGCAGTATTTT	CSARGESVWDYTQYF
NA	TRBJ2-1	NA	TRBV9	TGTGCCAGCAGCATCTCGACGGGGGCTAGGGGTGAGCAGTTCTTC	CASSISTGARGEQFF